This T cell receptor (beta chain) was recorded in a study of blood T cell repertoires in COVID-19. Study in general: There were acute and convalescent COVID-19 samples, and they came from the United States, Italy and Spain. T cells, B-cell-depleted T cells, or PBMCs supplied cDNA or gDNA.

Original data processing: The authors estimated nucleated cell counts from reference gene primer amplification. Method: immunoSEQ multiplex PCR; TCRdb's copy keeps in-frame clones and lacks some. V and J calls and clone size are given by that table; D and trimming were obtained from the DNA. Here the sample spans about 250,000 clones, approximately 90% being singletons. The CDR3 has 16 amino acids. V dropped 4 bases and J dropped 0 bases, with 13 bases sitting between them. The germline V gene has CDR1 PRHDT and CDR2 FYEKMQ (reference sequence). Input material: peripheral blood. The rearrangement joins TRBV13 to TRBJ2-1; D gene ambiguous. This clonotype was obtained from a man between 18 and 29 years old with active or convalescent COVID-19. The CDR3 DNA is TGTGCCAGCAGCTCACCATACCGTAGCTCCTACAATGAGCAGTTCTTC. Residues: CASSSPYRSSYNEQFF.